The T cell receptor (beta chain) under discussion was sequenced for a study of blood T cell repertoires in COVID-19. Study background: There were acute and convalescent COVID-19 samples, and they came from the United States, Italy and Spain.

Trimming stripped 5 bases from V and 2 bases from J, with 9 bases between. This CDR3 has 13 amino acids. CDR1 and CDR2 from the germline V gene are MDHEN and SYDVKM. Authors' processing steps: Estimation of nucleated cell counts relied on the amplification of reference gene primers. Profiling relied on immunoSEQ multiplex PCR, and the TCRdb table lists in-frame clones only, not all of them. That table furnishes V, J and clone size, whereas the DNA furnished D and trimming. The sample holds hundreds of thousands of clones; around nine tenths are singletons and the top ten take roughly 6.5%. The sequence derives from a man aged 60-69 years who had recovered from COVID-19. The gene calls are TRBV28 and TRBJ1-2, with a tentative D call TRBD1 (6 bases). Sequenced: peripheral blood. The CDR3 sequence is CASSSTGNYGYTF. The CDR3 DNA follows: TGTGCCAGCAGTAGTACAGGGAACTATGGCTACACCTTC.